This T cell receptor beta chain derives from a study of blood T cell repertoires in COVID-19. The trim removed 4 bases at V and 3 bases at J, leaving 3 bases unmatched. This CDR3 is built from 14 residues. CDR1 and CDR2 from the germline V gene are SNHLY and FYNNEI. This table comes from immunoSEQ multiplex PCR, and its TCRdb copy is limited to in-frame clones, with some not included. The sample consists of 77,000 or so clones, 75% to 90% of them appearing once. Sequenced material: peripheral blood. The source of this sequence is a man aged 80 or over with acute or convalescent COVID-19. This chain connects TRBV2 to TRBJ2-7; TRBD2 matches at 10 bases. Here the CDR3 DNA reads TGTGCCAGCAGTGGCCCTAGCGGGAGCTACGAGCAGTACTTC. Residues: CASSGPSGSYEQYF. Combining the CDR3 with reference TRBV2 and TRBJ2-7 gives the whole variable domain EPEVTQTPSHQVTQMGQEVILRCVPISNHLYFYWYRQILGQKVEFLVSFYNNEISEKSEIFDDQFSVERPDGSNFTLKIRSTKLEDSAMYFCASSGPSGSYEQYFGPGTRLTVT.